The present entry profiles one T cell receptor beta chain with its context. This sample was taken from a study of blood T cell repertoires in COVID-19. Turning to the study itself: In each case, the material was cDNA or gDNA derived from T cells, B-cell-depleted T cells, or PBMCs.

In assigning cohorts, the study relied on participant-reported clinical history. Two consecutive negative NP/OP PCR tests, clearance, or resolved symptoms defined Cohort 3 recovery. CDR3 length equals 15 residues. Per the germline V gene, CDR1 is MNHEY and CDR2 is SVGAGI. Deletions cut 6 bases from V and 4 bases from J, with 16 bases between. Measured with immunoSEQ multiplex PCR; TCRdb has only the in-frame clones, and not every one. The sample comprises about 290,000 clones, about nine tenths of which are singletons, and 1.7% rests with the top ten. The sequenced material came from PBMCs or T cells enriched from blood (not recorded which). The V call is TRBV6-5, the J call TRBJ1-5; TRBD1 might be the D (6 bases). The TCR was taken from a woman in her thirties or forties who had recovered from COVID-19. CDR3 coding DNA: TGTGCCAGCAGCCTCGGGAGGGGGAGAAATCAGCCCCAGCATTTT. This translates into CASSLGRGRNQPQHF.